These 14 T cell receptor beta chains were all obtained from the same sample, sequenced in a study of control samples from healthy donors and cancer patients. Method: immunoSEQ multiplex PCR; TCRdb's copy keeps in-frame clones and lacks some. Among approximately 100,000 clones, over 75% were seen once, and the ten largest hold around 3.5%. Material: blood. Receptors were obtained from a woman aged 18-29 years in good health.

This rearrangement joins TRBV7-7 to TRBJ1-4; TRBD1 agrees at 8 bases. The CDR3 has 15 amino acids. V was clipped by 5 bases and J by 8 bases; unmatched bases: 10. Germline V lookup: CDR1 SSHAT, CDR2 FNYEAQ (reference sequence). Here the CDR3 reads CASSQAQGAEEKLFF. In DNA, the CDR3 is TGTGCCAGCAGCCAAGCCCAGGGGGCAGAGGAAAAACTGTTTTTT. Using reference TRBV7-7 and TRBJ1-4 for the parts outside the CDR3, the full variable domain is GAGVSQSPRYKVTKRGQDVTLRCDPISSHATLYWYQQALGQGPEFLTYFNYEAQPDKSGLPSDRFSAERPEGSISTLTIQRTEQRDSAMYRCASSQAQGAEEKLFFGSGTQLSVL.

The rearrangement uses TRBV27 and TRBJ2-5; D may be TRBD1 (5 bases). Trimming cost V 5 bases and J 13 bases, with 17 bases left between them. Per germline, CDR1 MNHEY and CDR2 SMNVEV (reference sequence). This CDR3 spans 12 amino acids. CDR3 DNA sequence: TGTGCCAGCAGTCCAGCAGGGCGTCAGCTGTACTTC. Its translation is CASSPAGRQLYF.

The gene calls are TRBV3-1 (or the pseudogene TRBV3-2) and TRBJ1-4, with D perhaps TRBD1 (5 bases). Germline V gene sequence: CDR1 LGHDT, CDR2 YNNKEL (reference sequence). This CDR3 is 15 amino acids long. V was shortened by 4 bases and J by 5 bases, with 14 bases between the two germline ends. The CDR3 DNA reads TGTGCCAGCAGCCCCTACGGGGGACTCAATGAAAAACTGTTTTTT. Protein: CASSPYGGLNEKLFF.

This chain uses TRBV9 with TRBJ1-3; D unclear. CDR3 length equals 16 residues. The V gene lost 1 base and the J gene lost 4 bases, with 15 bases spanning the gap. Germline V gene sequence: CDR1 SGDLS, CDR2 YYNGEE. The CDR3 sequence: CASSVLSGTAGNTIYF. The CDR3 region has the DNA TGTGCCAGCAGCGTATTAAGCGGAACAGCGGGAAACACCATATATTTT.

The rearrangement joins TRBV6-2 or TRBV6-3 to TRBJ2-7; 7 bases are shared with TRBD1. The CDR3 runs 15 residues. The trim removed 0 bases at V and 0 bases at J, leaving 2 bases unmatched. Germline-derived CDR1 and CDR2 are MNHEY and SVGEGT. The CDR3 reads CASSYSAGGSYEQYF. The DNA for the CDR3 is TGTGCCAGCAGTTACTCGGCAGGGGGCTCCTACGAGCAGTACTTC.

CDR3 sequence: CASKQGGNTEAFF. CDR3 nucleotides: TGTGCCAGCAAGCAGGGCGGGAACACTGAAGCTTTCTTT. The chain is built from TRBV5-6 and TRBJ1-1; TRBD1 is a possible D gene (5 bases). Germline-derived CDR1 and CDR2 are SGHDT and YYEEEE. Trimming left V 6 bases short and J 1 base short, with 10 bases between. The CDR3 has 13 amino acids.

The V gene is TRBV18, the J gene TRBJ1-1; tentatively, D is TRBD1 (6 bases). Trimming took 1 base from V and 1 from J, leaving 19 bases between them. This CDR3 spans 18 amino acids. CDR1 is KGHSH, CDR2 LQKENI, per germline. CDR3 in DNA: TGTGCCAGCTCACCACTTGTCGGGCCGTCAGGGGAGAACACTGAAGCTTTCTTT. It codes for CASSPLVGPSGENTEAFF.

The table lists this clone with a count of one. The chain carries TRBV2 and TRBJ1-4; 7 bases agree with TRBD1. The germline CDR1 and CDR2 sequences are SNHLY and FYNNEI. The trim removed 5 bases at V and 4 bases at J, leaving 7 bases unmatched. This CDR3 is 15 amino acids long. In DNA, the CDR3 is TGTGCCAGCAGTCACCGGGACAGCGTTAATGAAAAACTGTTTTTT. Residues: CASSHRDSVNEKLFF.

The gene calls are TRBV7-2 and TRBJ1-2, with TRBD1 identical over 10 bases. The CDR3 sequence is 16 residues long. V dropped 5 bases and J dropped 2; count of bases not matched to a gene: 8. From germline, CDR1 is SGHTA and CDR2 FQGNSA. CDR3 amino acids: CASSPGGGQGNYGYTF. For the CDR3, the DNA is TGTGCCAGCAGCCCCGGAGGGGGACAGGGGAACTATGGCTACACCTTC.

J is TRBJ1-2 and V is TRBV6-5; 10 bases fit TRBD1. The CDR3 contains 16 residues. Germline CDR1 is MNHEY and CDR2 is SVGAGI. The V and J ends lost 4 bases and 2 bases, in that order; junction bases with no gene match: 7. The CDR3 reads CASSSGTGETNYGYTF. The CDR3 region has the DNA TGTGCCAGCAGTTCCGGGACAGGGGAAACGAACTATGGCTACACCTTC.

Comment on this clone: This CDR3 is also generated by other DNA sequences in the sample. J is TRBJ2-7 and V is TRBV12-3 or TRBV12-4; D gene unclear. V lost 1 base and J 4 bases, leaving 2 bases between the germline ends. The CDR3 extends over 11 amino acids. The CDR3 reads CASSLGYEQYF. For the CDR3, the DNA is TGTGCCAGCAGTTTAGGGTACGAGCAGTACTTC.

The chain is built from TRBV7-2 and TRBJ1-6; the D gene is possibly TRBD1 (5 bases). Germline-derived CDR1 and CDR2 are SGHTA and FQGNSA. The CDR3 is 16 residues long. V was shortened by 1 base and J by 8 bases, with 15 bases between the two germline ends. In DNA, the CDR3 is TGTGCCAGCAGCTTAGACCCCCCCGGGGGGTATTCACCCCTCCACTTT. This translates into CASSLDPPGGYSPLHF.

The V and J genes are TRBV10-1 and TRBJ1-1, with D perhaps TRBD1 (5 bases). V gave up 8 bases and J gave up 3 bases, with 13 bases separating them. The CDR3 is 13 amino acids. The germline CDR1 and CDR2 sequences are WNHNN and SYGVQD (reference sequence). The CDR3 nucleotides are TGCGCCAGCCGAGCGGGGCAGGACACTGAAGCTTTCTTT. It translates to CASRAGQDTEAFF.

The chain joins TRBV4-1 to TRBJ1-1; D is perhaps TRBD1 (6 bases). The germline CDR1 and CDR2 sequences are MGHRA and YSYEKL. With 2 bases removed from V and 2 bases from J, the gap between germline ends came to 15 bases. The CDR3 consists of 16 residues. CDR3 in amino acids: CASSQRTETLNTEAFF. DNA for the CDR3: TGCGCCAGCAGCCAACGGACAGAGACCTTAAACACTGAAGCTTTCTTT.